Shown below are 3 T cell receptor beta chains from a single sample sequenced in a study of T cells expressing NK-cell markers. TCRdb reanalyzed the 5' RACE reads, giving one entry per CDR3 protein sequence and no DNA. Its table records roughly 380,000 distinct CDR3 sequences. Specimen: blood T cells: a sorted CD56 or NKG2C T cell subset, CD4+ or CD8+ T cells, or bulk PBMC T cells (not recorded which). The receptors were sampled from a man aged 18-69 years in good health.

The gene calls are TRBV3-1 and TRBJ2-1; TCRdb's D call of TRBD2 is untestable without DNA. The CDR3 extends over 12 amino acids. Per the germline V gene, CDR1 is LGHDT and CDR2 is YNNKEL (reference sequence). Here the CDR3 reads CASSSVSDKQFF.

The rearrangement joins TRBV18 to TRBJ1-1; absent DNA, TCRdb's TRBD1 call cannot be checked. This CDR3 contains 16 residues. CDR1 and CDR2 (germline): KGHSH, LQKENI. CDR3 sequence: CASSPKAPSMNTEAFF.

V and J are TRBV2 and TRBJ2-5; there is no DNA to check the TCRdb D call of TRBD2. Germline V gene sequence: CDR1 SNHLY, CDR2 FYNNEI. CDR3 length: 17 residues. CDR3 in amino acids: CASSDGTSGGARETQYF. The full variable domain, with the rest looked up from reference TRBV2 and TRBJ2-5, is EPEVTQTPSHQVTQMGQEVILRCVPISNHLYFYWYRQILGQKVEFLVSFYNNEISEKSEIFDDQFSVERPDGSNFTLKIRSTKLEDSAMYFCASSDGTSGGARETQYFGPGTRLLVL.